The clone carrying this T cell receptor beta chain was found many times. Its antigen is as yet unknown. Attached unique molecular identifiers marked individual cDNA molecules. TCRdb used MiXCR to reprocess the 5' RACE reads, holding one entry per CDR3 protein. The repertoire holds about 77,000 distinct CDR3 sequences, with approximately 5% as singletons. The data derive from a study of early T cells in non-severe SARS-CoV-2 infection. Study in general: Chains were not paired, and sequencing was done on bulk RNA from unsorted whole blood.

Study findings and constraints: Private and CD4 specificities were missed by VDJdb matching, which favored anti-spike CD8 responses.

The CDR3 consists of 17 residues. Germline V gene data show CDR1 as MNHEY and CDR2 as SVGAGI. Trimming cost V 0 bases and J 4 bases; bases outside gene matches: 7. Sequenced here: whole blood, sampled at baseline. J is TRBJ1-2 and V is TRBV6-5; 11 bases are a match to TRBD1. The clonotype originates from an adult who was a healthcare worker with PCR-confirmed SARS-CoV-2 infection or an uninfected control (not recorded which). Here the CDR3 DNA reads TGTGCCAGCAGTTACTCCAGCCGGGGACAGGGGGTCTATGGCTACACCTTC. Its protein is CASSYSSRGQGVYGYTF.